The TCR beta chain described here comes from a study of blood T cell repertoires in COVID-19. Looking at the study overall: T cells, B-cell-depleted T cells, or PBMCs provided the cDNA or gDNA that served as material.

Original processing methods: Reference gene primers were amplified, and this amplification served to estimate nucleated cell counts. The protocol was immunoSEQ multiplex PCR, while the TCRdb copy is restricted to in-frame clones and leaves out a portion. That table gives V, J and clone size, and the DNA gave D and trimming. The data contain approximately 150,000 clones, 75% to 85% of them seen just once; the ten biggest clones take up about 5%. This TCR was recovered from a woman aged 50 to 60 with acute or convalescent COVID-19. Sequencing was done on a sample of peripheral blood.

The CDR3 region is CSVKLVETQYF. As DNA, the CDR3 is TGCAGCGTAAAGTTAGTAGAGACCCAGTACTTC. The chain employs TRBV20-1 and TRBJ2-5; D remains ambiguous. The CDR3 contains 11 residues. Germline CDR1 DFQATT, CDR2 SNEGSKA (reference sequence).